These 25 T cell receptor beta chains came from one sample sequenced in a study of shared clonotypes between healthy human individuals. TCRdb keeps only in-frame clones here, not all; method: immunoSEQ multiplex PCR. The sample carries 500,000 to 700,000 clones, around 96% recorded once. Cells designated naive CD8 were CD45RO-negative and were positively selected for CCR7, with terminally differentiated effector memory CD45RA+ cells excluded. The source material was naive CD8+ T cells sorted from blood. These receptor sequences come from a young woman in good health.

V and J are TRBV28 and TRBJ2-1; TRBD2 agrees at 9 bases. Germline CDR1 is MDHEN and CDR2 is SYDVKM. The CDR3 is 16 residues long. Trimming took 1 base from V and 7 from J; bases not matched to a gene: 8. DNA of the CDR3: TGTGCCAGCAGTTTATTGGGCGGACTAGCGCGTAATGAGCAGTTCTTC. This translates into CASSLLGGLARNEQFF.

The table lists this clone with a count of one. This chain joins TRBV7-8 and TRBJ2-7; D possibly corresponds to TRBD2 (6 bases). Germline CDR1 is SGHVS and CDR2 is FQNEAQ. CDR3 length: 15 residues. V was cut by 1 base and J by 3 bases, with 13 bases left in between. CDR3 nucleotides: TGTGCCAGCAGCTTAGGGTCGGGACTTAACTACGAGCAGTACTTC. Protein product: CASSLGSGLNYEQYF.

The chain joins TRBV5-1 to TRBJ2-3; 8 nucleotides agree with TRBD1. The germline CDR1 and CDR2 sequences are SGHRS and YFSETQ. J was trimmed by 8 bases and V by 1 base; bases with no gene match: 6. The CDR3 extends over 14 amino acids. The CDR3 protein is CASSLKDRVPTQYF. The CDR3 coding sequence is TGCGCCAGCAGCTTGAAGGACAGGGTTCCTACGCAGTATTTT.

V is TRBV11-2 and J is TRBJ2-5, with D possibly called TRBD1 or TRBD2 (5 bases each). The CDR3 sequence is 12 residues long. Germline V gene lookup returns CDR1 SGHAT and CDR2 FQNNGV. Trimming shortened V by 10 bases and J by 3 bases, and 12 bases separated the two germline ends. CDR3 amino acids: CAISGRKETQYF. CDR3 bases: TGTGCCATCTCGGGACGGAAAGAGACCCAGTACTTC. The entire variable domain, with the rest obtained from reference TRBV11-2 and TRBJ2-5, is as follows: EAGVAQSPRYKIIEKRQSVAFWCNPISGHATLYWYQQILGQGPKLLIQFQNNGVVDDSQLPKDRFSAERLKGVDSTLKIQPAKLEDSAVYLCAISGRKETQYFGPGTRLLVL.

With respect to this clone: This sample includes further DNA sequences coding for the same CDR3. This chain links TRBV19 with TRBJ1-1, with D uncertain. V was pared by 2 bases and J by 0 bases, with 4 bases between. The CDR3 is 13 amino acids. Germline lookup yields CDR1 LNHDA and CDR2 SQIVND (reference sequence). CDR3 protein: CASSILVNTEAFF. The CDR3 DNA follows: TGTGCCAGTAGTATATTGGTGAACACTGAAGCTTTCTTT.

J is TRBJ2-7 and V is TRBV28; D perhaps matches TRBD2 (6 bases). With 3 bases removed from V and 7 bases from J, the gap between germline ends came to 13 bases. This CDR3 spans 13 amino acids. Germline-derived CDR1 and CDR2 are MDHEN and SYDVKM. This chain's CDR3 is CASSFGGSREQYF. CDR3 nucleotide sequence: TGTGCCAGCAGTTTCGGGGGATCGAGGGAGCAGTACTTC.

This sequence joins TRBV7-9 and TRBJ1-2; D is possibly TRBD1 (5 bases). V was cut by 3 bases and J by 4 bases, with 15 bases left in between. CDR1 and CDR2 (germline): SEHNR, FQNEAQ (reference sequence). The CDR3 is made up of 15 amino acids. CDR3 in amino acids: CASSFGAEEGYGYTF. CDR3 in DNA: TGTGCCAGCAGCTTTGGGGCAGAAGAGGGCTATGGCTACACCTTC.

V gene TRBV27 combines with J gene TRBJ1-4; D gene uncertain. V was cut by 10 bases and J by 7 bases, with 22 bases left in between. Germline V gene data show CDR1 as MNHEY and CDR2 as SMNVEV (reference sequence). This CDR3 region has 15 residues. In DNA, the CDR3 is TGTGCCACCTCCCAGCTGAGCTCCCCCCGTGAAAAACTGTTTTTT. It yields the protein CATSQLSSPREKLFF.

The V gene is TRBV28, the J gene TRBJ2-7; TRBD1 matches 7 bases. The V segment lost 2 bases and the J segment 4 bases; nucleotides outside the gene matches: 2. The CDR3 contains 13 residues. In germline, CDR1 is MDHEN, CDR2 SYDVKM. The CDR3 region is CASSLAQGYEQYF. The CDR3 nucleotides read TGTGCCAGCAGTTTAGCACAGGGGTACGAGCAGTACTTC. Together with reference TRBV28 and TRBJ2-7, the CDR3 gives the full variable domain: DVKVTQSSRYLVKRTGEKVFLECVQDMDHENMFWYRQDPGLGLRLIYFSYDVKMKEKGDIPEGYSVSREKKERFSLILESASTNQTSMYLCASSLAQGYEQYFGPGTRLTVT.

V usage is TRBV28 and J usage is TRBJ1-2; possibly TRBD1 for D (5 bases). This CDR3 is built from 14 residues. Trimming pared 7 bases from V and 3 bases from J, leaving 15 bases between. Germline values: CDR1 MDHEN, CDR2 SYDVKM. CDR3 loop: CASTFAGDHYGYTF. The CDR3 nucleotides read TGTGCCAGCACCTTCGCCGGGGACCACTATGGCTACACCTTC.

The CDR3 loop is CASSLSSGGSHGYTF. CDR3 nucleotide sequence: TGTGCCAGCAGTTTATCGAGCGGGGGGAGTCATGGCTACACCTTC. The gene calls are TRBV27 and TRBJ1-2, with D possibly TRBD1 on 5 matching bases. CDR1 is MNHEY, CDR2 SMNVEV, per germline (reference sequence). The CDR3 consists of 15 residues. V was shortened by 0 bases and J by 6 bases, with 14 bases between the two germline ends.

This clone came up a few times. As DNA, the CDR3 is TGTGCCAGCAGCTTAGTGGCACGGGAACAGCCCCAGCATTTT. Its translation is CASSLVAREQPQHF. V gene TRBV11-2 combines with J gene TRBJ1-5; D remains ambiguous. CDR1 SGHAT and CDR2 FQNNGV come from the germline V gene. V lost 1 base and J 7 bases, leaving 11 bases between the germline ends. There are 14 residues in the CDR3.

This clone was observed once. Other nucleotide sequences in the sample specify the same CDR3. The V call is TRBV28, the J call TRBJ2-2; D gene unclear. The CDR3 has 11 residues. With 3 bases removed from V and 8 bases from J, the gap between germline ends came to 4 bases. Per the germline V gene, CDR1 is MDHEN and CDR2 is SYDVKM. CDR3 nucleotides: TGTGCCAGCAGTTTGACAGGGGAGCTGTTTTTT. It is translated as CASSLTGELFF.

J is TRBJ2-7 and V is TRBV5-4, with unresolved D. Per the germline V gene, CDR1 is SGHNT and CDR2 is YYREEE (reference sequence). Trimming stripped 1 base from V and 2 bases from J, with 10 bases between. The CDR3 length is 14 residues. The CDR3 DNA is TGTGCCAGCAGCTTGAGTACAACTCCCTACGAGCAGTACTTC. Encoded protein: CASSLSTTPYEQYF.

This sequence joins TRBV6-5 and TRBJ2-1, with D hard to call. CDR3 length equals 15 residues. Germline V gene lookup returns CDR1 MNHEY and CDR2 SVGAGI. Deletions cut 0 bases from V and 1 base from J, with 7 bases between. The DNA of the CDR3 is TGTGCCAGCAGTTACTCGGGTGGTTCCTACAATGAGCAGTTCTTC. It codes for CASSYSGGSYNEQFF.

This CDR3 is CASSSGTDNEQFF. In DNA, the CDR3 is TGTGCCAGCAGCTCCGGGACAGACAATGAGCAGTTCTTC. The rearrangement uses TRBV5-4 and TRBJ2-1; 7 positions match TRBD1. Germline CDR1 SGHNT, CDR2 YYREEE (reference sequence). CDR3 length: 13 residues. Trimming at V came to 3 bases and at J to 5 bases, leaving 2 bases not matched to a gene.

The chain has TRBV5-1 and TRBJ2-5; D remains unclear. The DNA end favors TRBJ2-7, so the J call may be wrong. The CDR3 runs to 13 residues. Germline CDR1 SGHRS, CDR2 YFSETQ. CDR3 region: CASSPGTPYEQYF. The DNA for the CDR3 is TGCGCCAGCAGCCCAGGAACCCCGTACGAGCAGTACTTC.

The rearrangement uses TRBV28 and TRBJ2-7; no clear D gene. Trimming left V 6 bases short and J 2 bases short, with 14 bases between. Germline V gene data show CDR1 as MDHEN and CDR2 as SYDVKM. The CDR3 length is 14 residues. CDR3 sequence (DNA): TGTGCCAGCAGGCCAGTGACAAGAACCTACGAGCAGTACTTC. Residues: CASRPVTRTYEQYF.

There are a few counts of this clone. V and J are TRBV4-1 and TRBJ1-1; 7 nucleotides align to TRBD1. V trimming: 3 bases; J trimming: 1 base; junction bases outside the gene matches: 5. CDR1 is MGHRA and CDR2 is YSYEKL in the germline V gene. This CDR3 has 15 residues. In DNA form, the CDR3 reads TGCGCCAGCAGCCATCATAGGACAGGGAACACTGAAGCTTTCTTT. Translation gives CASSHHRTGNTEAFF.

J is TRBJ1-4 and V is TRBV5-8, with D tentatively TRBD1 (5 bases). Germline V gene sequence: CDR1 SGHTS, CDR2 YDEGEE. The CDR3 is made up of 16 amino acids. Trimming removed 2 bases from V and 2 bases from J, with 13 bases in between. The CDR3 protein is CASSLEGPGTNEKLFF. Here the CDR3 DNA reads TGTGCCAGCAGCTTAGAGGGACCGGGCACTAATGAAAAACTGTTTTTT.

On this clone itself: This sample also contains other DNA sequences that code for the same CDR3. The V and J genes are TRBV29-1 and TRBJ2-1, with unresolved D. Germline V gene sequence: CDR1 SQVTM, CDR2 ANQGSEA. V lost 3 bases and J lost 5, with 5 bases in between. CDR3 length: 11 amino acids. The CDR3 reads CSVDRDNEQFF. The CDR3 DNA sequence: TGCAGCGTTGATCGGGACAATGAGCAGTTCTTC.

The CDR3 DNA sequence: TGTGCCAGCAGTTTGATCGGTATGACAGGGGATAGCAATCAGCCCCAGCATTTT. It is translated as CASSLIGMTGDSNQPQHF. The genes are TRBV28 and TRBJ1-5, with 8 bases matching TRBD1. CDR3 length: 18 amino acids. Germline CDR1 reads MDHEN; CDR2 reads SYDVKM. Trimming took 3 bases from V and 0 from J; bases not matched to a gene: 10.

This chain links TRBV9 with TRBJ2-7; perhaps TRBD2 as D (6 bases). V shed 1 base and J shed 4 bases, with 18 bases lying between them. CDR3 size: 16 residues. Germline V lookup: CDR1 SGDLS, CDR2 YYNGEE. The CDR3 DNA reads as TGTGCCAGCAGCGTAAGCCCGCCCTTCCGGGGGTACGAGCAGTACTTC. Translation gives CASSVSPPFRGYEQYF.

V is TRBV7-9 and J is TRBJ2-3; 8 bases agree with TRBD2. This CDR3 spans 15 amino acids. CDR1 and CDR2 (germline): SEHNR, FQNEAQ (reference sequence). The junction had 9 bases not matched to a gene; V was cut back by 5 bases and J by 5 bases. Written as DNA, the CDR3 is TGTGCCAGCAGCCCCCGGGAGGGCGGTGGAGATACGCAGTATTTT. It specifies CASSPREGGGDTQYF.

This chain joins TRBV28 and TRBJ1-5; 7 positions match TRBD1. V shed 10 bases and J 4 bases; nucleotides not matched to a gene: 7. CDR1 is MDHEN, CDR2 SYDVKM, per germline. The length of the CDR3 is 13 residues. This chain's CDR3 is CATLSGGNQPQHF. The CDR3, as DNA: TGTGCCACCTTGTCAGGGGGAAATCAGCCCCAGCATTTT. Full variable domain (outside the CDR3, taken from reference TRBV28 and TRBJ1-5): DVKVTQSSRYLVKRTGEKVFLECVQDMDHENMFWYRQDPGLGLRLIYFSYDVKMKEKGDIPEGYSVSREKKERFSLILESASTNQTSMYLCATLSGGNQPQHFGDGTRLSIL.